Detailed here is one TCR beta chain. A single record per CDR3 protein comes from TCRdb applying MiXCR to the RT-PCR reads. The sample holds some 160,000 distinct CDR3 sequences; about a quarter are singletons and the top ten take approximately 26%. The record originates from a study of patients and donors after allogeneic stem cell transplantation. CDR3 length: 16 amino acids. V was pared by 5 bases and J by 0 bases, with 16 bases between. CDR1 is MNHEY and CDR2 is SMNVEV in the germline V gene (reference sequence). The specimen sequenced was blood, either unsorted or a sorted T cell fraction (not recorded which). The V gene is TRBV27, the J gene TRBJ1-1; possibly TRBD1 for D (5 bases). The source of this sequence is a human donor who was either an allogeneic HSCT recipient or a stem cell or donor lymphocyte infusion donor (not recorded which). It is not recorded whose cells these are; they may come from a transplant donor. The CDR3 loop is CASSLTPRGMNTEAFF. DNA for the CDR3: TGTGCCAGCAGTCTCACGCCTAGGGGAATGAACACTGAAGCTTTCTTT.